The clone carrying this TCR beta chain showed up just once. Its antigen remains unidentified. These data are taken from a study of cytomegalovirus exposure and HLA in healthy donors. Study-level results: In vitro confirmation showed three CMV-associated chains to be CMV antigen specific.

Trimming removed 5 bases at V and 5 bases at J, with 12 bases between. Germline V CDR1 and CDR2: LGHNA, YNFKEQ. The CDR3 length is 13 residues. The donors, nominally healthy at sampling, likely had unrecorded immune exposures. 60 Vbeta and 13 Jbeta primers were used in PCR. Only in-frame clones appear in the TCRdb table, and some are missing; sequencing was by immunoSEQ multiplex PCR. The sample has more than 150,000 clones; roughly 78% are singletons. The clonotype was recovered from a girl under 18 in good health and CMV-seropositive. V gene TRBV4-2 combines with J gene TRBJ2-5; TRBD1 might be the D (6 bases). The specimen was PBMCs. This CDR3 is CASSTTGLETQYF. In nucleotides, the CDR3 is TGTGCCAGCAGCACCACAGGGTTGGAGACCCAGTACTTC.